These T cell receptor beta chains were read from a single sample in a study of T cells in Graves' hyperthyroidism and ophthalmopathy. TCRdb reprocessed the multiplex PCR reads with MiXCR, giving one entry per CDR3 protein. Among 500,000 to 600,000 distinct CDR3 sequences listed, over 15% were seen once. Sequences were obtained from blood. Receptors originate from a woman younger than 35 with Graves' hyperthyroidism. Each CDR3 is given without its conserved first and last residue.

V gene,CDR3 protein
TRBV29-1,SVEPDSGEKLF
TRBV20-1,SASRQGPDTQY
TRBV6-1,ASRINSPLH
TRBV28,ASSSGQAVYGYT
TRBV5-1,ASSPGLGANYGYT
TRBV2,ASSALGQAVVPIQY
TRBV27,ASSLSYVNTEAF
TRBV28,ASSLTGDSSYEQY
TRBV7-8,ASRAGTGGSPLH
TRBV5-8,ASSAGTANLLNQPQH
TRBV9,ASSVEGGFGYT
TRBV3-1,ASSLHGSGDYNEQF
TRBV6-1,ASSFYRPAGQAEQY
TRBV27,ASSLTLNTEAF
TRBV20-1,SAKGGTSGINEQF
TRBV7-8,ASSLRTDRGYT
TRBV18,ASQKSRLGTEAF
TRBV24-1,ATGHNREETQY
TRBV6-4,ASSQSGGGGTEAF
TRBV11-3,ASSRPLDTDTQY
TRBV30,AWSPVQETQY
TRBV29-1,SVEEDRMNTEAF
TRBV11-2,ASSFMGLAGEQY
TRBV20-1,SARDLGSGVYEQY
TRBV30,AWRPGQGRIGPNSPLH
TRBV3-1,ASSSRLAGVHSYEQY
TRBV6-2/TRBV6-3,ASRPIKVGTEAF
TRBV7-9,ASSLAVSGNEQF
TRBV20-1,SARGWRESTYEQY
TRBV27,ASSLSLAYTEAF
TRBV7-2,ASSQAGGGYEQY
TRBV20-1,SASSFGQGNFGYT
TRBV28,ASTISETYNEQF
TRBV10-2,ASSDEGHYGYT
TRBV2,ASSDYLIATDTQY
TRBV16,ASSPYNLNTEAF
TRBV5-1,ASSPGGSAF
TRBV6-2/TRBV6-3,ASSYSGLVPDTQY
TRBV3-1,ASSHAALGLAADKY
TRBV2,ASSVVRSGANVLT
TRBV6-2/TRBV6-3,ASNSGTSGADTQY
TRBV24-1,ATGRMGQDQETQY
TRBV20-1,SARVLGSGRPNQPQH
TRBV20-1,SARPGSNQPQH
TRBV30,AWSTGLETQY
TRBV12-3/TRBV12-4,ASTPGGRVNTGELF
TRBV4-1,ASSQKRGRGTNEKLF
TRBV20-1,SATREPGLSYNEQF
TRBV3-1,ASSQDREVYNEQF
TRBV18,ASSPYGTYEQY
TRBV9,ASSVQSSTDTQY
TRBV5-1,ASSLVGGYNEQF
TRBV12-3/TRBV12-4,ASSFSTYNEQF
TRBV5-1,ASSRSTGGTEAF
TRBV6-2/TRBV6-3,ASRITRVILSTDTQY
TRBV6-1,ASTPGAEETQY
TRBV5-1,ASSLWDSNEKLF
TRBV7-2,ASSPRGGASSYNEQF